This section outlines one T cell receptor beta chain sequence together with its context. The data originate from a study of blood T cell repertoires in COVID-19. Study overall: Acute-phase and convalescent COVID-19 samples originated in the United States, Italy and Spain. In each case, the material was cDNA or gDNA derived from T cells, B-cell-depleted T cells, or PBMCs.

This CDR3 has 15 amino acids. CDR1 and CDR2 from the germline V gene are MNHEY and SVGAGI. V lost 5 bases and J lost 3; bases outside the gene matches: 3. Original data processing: Using reference gene primer amplification, nucleated cell counts were estimated. Using immunoSEQ multiplex PCR, the repertoire was profiled, and TCRdb retains in-frame clones only, with some absent. V and J calls and clone size come straight from that table; D and trimming were deduced from the DNA. The sample holds a few hundred thousand clones, 75% to 90% seen once. The sequenced material came from peripheral blood. The TCR originated in a woman under 30 with acute or convalescent COVID-19. This chain joins TRBV6-5 and TRBJ2-1; 11 bases line up with TRBD2. CDR3 in DNA: TGTGCCAGCAGTAAACTAGCGGGAGTCTACAATGAGCAGTTCTTC. Translating gives CASSKLAGVYNEQFF.